Below, one TCR beta chain is given with its context. Different DNA sequences within this sample yield the same CDR3. Between the trimmed V and J ends, which lost 5 bases and 4 bases, there was a span of 9 bases. The CDR3 has 11 amino acids. Germline loops: CDR1 DFQATT, CDR2 SNEGSKA (reference sequence). In the source study's methods: Using reference gene primer amplification, nucleated cell counts were estimated. The protocol was immunoSEQ multiplex PCR, while the TCRdb copy is restricted to in-frame clones and leaves out a portion. V and J calls and clone size follow that table, whereas D and trimming were derived from the DNA. The sample records some 160,000 clones, around 82% being singletons. The source of the sample is a study of blood T cell repertoires in COVID-19. Study in general: Samples of COVID-19 (acute and convalescent) were obtained from the United States, Italy and Spain. Nucleic acid was either cDNA or gDNA, and it came from T cells, B-cell-depleted T cells, or PBMCs.

The sample consisted of peripheral blood. The chain is built from TRBV20-1 and TRBJ2-7, with D perhaps TRBD1 (6 bases). This receptor was obtained from a man in his 60s with acute or convalescent COVID-19. The CDR3 nucleotides are TGCAGTGCTCGACAGGCATACGAGCAGTACTTC. Protein sequence: CSARQAYEQYF.